Included here is one T cell receptor beta chain sequence, with context. Antigen unknown. V shed 5 bases, J shed 0 bases, and the junction held 6 bases outside the gene matches. The germline CDR1 and CDR2 sequences are SEHNR and FQNEAQ (reference sequence). The CDR3 has 15 residues. Some clones are missing from TCRdb's copy, which holds only in-frame ones; the method was immunoSEQ multiplex PCR. The table includes 50,000 to 65,000 clones, around 88% detected once. The sample is drawn from a study of OX40 agonist ivuxolimab in advanced cancers. Across the study: Of mixed ages from about 20 to 80 and averaging around 60 years, the group was almost 85% male. Three partial responders included one hepatocellular carcinoma patient and two cutaneous melanoma patients.

Study-wide findings and caveats: Patients with a partial response at 0.1-3.0 mg/kg had among the lowest clonal expansion.

The V and J genes are TRBV7-9 and TRBJ2-7; TRBD1 matches 8 bases. Sequenced material: CD4+ or CD8+ T cells sorted from blood, taken in a trial of the OX40 agonist ivuxolimab. The clonotype comes from an adult with an advanced solid tumor such as melanoma, head and neck, liver or kidney cancer. DNA of the CDR3: TGTGCCAGCAGCCGACAGGGGCTAAGCTCCTACGAGCAGTACTTC. As protein: CASSRQGLSSYEQYF. Based on the CDR3 plus reference TRBV7-9 and TRBJ2-7, the full variable domain is DTGVSQNPRHKITKRGQNVTFRCDPISEHNRLYWYRQTLGQGPEFLTYFQNEAQLEKSRLLSDRFSAERPKGSFSTLEIQRTEQGDSAMYLCASSRQGLSSYEQYFGPGTRLTVT.